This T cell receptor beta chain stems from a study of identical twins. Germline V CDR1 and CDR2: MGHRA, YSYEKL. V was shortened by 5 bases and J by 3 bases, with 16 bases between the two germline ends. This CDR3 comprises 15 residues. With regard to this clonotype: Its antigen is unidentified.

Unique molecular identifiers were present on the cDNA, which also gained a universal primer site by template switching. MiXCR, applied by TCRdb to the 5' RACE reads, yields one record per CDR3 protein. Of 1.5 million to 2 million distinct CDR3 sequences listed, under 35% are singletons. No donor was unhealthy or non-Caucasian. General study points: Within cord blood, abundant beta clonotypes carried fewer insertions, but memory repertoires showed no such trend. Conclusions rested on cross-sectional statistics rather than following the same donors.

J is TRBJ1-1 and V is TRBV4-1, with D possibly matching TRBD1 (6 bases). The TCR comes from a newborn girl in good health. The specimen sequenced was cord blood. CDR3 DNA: TGCGCCAGCAGCATTTCAAAATCAGGGGACACTGAAGCTTTCTTT. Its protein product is CASSISKSGDTEAFF.